The 32 T cell receptor beta chains below come from one sample, sequenced in a study of follicular helper T cells after annual influenza vaccination. The data were produced by immunoSEQ multiplex PCR, yet TCRdb's version contains in-frame clones alone and is incomplete. Here the sample spans over 8,000 clones, 80% to 90% being singletons. Specified time point: 2015-2016 season, 7 days after influenza vaccination. The sample in question was CXCR5+ CD38- circulating T follicular helper cells from blood, obtained 7 days after influenza vaccination. Sample subset: circulating Tfh, non-naive CD4+CXCR5+PD-1+ (ICOS+CD38+ or ICOS-CD38-). The receptor source for this set is an adult who received the influenza vaccine.

This clone was detected only once. The chain uses TRBV7-2 and TRBJ2-3; TRBD2 is a possible D gene (5 bases). Trimming pared 6 bases from V and 0 bases from J, leaving 10 bases between. The CDR3 contains 14 residues. In germline, CDR1 is SGHTA, CDR2 FQGNSA. The CDR3 nucleotides read TGTGCCAGCAGGGACTCGCGTAGCACAGATACGCAGTATTTT. It codes for CASRDSRSTDTQYF.

The CDR3 sequence: CASKVLAGNTIYF. CDR3 nucleotide sequence: TGTGCCAGTAAAGTCCTCGCTGGAAACACCATATATTTT. V is TRBV19 and J is TRBJ1-3, with D unresolved. Trimming stripped 7 bases from V and 2 bases from J, with 9 bases between. CDR1 is LNHDA and CDR2 is SQIVND in the germline V gene (reference sequence). The CDR3 spans 13 residues.

The chain has TRBV9 and TRBJ2-1, with unresolved D. This CDR3 is built from 14 residues. The ends were cut back, 1 base at V and 1 base at J, with 6 bases in the middle. Germline CDR1 reads SGDLS; CDR2 reads YYNGEE. CDR3 bases: TGTGCCAGCAGCGTAAGCACTTCCTACAATGAGCAGTTCTTC. It encodes CASSVSTSYNEQFF.

This chain joins TRBV7-2 and TRBJ1-1, with a tentative D call TRBD1 (6 bases). Trimming removed 5 bases from V and 4 bases from J, with 14 bases in between. CDR3 size: 14 residues. CDR1 is SGHTA, CDR2 FQGNSA, per germline. CDR3 nucleotides: TGTGCCAGCAGCGGAGGGGGATTGATCACTGAAGCTTTCTTT. It translates to CASSGGGLITEAFF. Full variable domain (remainder filled in from reference TRBV7-2 and TRBJ1-1): GAGVSQSPSNKVTEKGKDVELRCDPISGHTALYWYRQSLGQGLEFLIYFQGNSAPDKSGLPSDRFSAERTGGSVSTLTIQRTQQEDSAVYLCASSGGGLITEAFFGQGTRLTVV.

This chain uses TRBV27 with TRBJ1-2; 7 bases agree with TRBD1. The CDR3 totals 16 residues. With 4 bases clipped from V and 1 base from J, the junction kept 9 bases outside the gene matches. Germline CDR1 and CDR2: MNHEY and SMNVEV (reference sequence). In nucleotides, the CDR3 is TGTGCCAGCAGTTCATCAGGGGGGGGTGATAACTATGGCTACACCTTC. Its translation is CASSSSGGGDNYGYTF.

The chain carries TRBV30 and TRBJ1-2; 7 bases fit TRBD1. The V and J ends lost 7 bases and 8 bases, in that order; junction bases with no gene match: 7. Germline values: CDR1 GTSNPN, CDR2 SVGIG (reference sequence). The CDR3 is 11 amino acids. The CDR3 coding sequence is TGTGCCTTTTACAGGGGAATAGGCTACACCTTC. This codes for CAFYRGIGYTF.

This chain joins TRBV7-9 and TRBJ2-3, with 7 nucleotides matching TRBD2. The V and J ends lost 2 bases and 5 bases, in that order; junction bases with no gene match: 4. The CDR3 loop spans 14 amino acids. Germline CDR1 is SEHNR and CDR2 is FQNEAQ (reference sequence). The CDR3 bases are TGTGCCAGCAGCTTACCCGGCGGGGGAGATACGCAGTATTTT. This sequence encodes CASSLPGGGDTQYF.

The J gene is TRBJ1-4, the V gene TRBV5-6, with D possibly being TRBD1 (6 bases). The V gene's germline CDR1 is SGHDT and CDR2 YYEEEE. The V end was cut by 3 bases, the J end by 0 bases, with 12 bases between. CDR3 length: 16 residues. The CDR3 nucleotides read TGTGCCAGCAGCTGGGGGCTACCCGCAACTAATGAAAAACTGTTTTTT. Amino acids: CASSWGLPATNEKLFF.

The chain uses TRBV19 and TRBJ2-5; weak D call: TRBD2 (7 bases). The CDR3 is made up of 13 amino acids. Germline V lookup: CDR1 LNHDA, CDR2 SQIVND (reference sequence). V lost 5 bases to trimming and J lost 1 base, with 8 bases between them. CDR3 residues: CASSRGAQETQYF. Written as DNA, the CDR3 is TGTGCCAGTAGTCGGGGGGCCCAAGAGACCCAGTACTTC.

This clone was found once. The CDR3 region has the DNA TGTGCCAGCAGCTTCGGTGGCGCCGTGGACCGGGGCCCTGAGCAGTACTTC. Amino acid sequence: CASSFGGAVDRGPEQYF. The V gene is TRBV7-8, the J gene TRBJ2-7; either TRBD1 or TRBD2 may fit D (5 bases each). Germline V gene data show CDR1 as SGHVS and CDR2 as FQNEAQ. CDR3 length: 17 residues. V lost 3 bases, J lost 7 bases, and 25 bases lay in between.

This chain links TRBV6-5 with TRBJ2-3, with D perhaps TRBD2 (6 bases). Trimming removed 6 bases at V and 1 base at J, with 14 bases between. Germline CDR1 is MNHEY and CDR2 is SVGAGI. The length of the CDR3 is 15 residues. CDR3 nucleotide sequence: TGTGCCAGCAGGTCCCTCCAGCGGGGCACAGATACGCAGTATTTT. This codes for CASRSLQRGTDTQYF.

The chain links TRBV11-2 to TRBJ1-4; maybe TRBD1 (5 bases). CDR1 SGHAT and CDR2 FQNNGV come from the germline V gene. The CDR3 covers 13 residues. V lost 0 bases, J lost 14 bases, and 13 bases lay in between. Here the CDR3 reads CASSLDMQGGLFF. CDR3 nucleotide sequence: TGTGCCAGCAGCTTAGATATGCAGGGAGGTCTGTTTTTT.

This clone has just a few counts. CDR3 in DNA: TGTGCCACCGCTAGGGTGCAGGCCTACGAGCAGTACTTC. This encodes CATARVQAYEQYF. The J gene is TRBJ2-7, the V gene TRBV2; the D is unclear. The CDR3 runs 13 residues. Germline assignment: CDR1 SNHLY and CDR2 FYNNEI. Trimming cost V 10 bases and J 2 bases, with 15 bases left between them. Using reference TRBV2 and TRBJ2-7 for the parts outside the CDR3, the full variable domain is EPEVTQTPSHQVTQMGQEVILRCVPISNHLYFYWYRQILGQKVEFLVSFYNNEISEKSEIFDDQFSVERPDGSNFTLKIRSTKLEDSAMYFCATARVQAYEQYFGPGTRLTVT.

The V call is TRBV28, the J call TRBJ1-5; unclear D gene. Germline V gene lookup returns CDR1 MDHEN and CDR2 SYDVKM. The CDR3 totals 14 residues. Trimming cost V 11 bases and J 3 bases, with 17 bases left between them. The CDR3: CASLEPGFNQPQHF. DNA of the CDR3: TGTGCCTCCCTAGAACCAGGATTCAATCAGCCCCAGCATTTT.

The table lists this clone with a few counts. The rearrangement links TRBV18 to TRBJ1-1, with D possibly being TRBD1 (5 bases). CDR1 is KGHSH and CDR2 is LQKENI in the germline V gene. The ends were cut back, 5 bases at V and 3 bases at J, with 10 bases in the middle. The CDR3 is 13 residues long. CDR3 residues: CASSSFRDTEAFF. CDR3 nucleotide sequence: TGTGCCAGCTCATCCTTCAGGGACACTGAAGCTTTCTTT.

In this sample, this clone turned up a few times. V gene TRBV18 combines with J gene TRBJ2-7; 7 nucleotides align to TRBD1. The CDR3 has 16 residues. Germline V lookup: CDR1 KGHSH, CDR2 LQKENI. Unmatched junction bases numbered 10, after V lost 0 bases and J lost 5 bases. The CDR3 spells CASSPPMAGGTHEQYF. The CDR3 DNA reads TGTGCCAGCTCACCACCGATGGCAGGGGGAACCCACGAGCAGTACTTC.

The chain has TRBV30 and TRBJ2-3, with D possibly TRBD1 on 6 matching bases. In germline, CDR1 is GTSNPN, CDR2 SVGIG (reference sequence). This CDR3 is 15 amino acids long. V lost 0 bases to trimming and J lost 4 bases, with 14 bases between them. DNA of the CDR3: TGTGCCTGGAGTGTACTGGGGGCCGGGGCAGATACGCAGTATTTT. As protein: CAWSVLGAGADTQYF. Full variable domain (remainder filled in from reference TRBV30 and TRBJ2-3): SQTIHQWPATLVQPVGSPLSLECTVEGTSNPNLYWYRQAAGRGLQLLFYSVGIGQISSEVPQNLSASRPQDRQFILSSKKLLLSDSGFYLCAWSVLGAGADTQYFGPGTRLTVL.

The CDR3: CAISESGRSNTGELFF. CDR3 nucleotides: TGTGCCATCAGTGAGTCGGGGCGGTCGAACACCGGGGAGCTGTTTTTT. The chain carries TRBV10-3 and TRBJ2-2; D is perhaps TRBD1 (5 bases). The ends were cut back, 0 bases at V and 0 bases at J, with 8 bases in the middle. The germline gives CDR1 ENHRY, CDR2 SYGVKD. The CDR3 extends over 16 amino acids.

V is TRBV7-7 and J is TRBJ1-1; tentative D call: TRBD1 (5 bases). V shed 2 bases and J shed 5 bases, with 9 bases lying between them. The CDR3 covers 13 residues. CDR1 and CDR2 from the germline V gene are SSHAT and FNYEAQ (reference sequence). CDR3 nucleotides: TGTGCCAGCAGCTTAAAAAGGGGTACTGAAGCTTTCTTT. The encoded protein is CASSLKRGTEAFF.

J is TRBJ1-1 and V is TRBV29-1; D remains ambiguous. The V end lost 6 bases, the J end lost 1 base, and 6 bases lay between the germline ends. The CDR3 has 11 amino acids. In germline, CDR1 is SQVTM, CDR2 ANQGSEA. This chain's CDR3 is CSVQKNTEAFF. The CDR3 DNA sequence: TGCAGCGTACAGAAGAACACTGAAGCTTTCTTT. Full variable domain (rest looked up from reference TRBV29-1 and TRBJ1-1): SAVISQKPSRDICQRGTSLTIQCQVDSQVTMMFWYRQQPGQSLTLIATANQGSEATYESGFVIDKFPISRPNLTFSTLTVSNMSPEDSSIYLCSVQKNTEAFFGQGTRLTVV.

The chain carries TRBV6-1 and TRBJ1-2, with D maybe TRBD1 (5 bases). V shed 8 bases and J shed 2 bases, with 12 bases lying between them. CDR1 and CDR2 from the germline V gene are MNHNS and SASEGT. This CDR3 contains 13 residues. This CDR3 reads CASSGTTNYGYTF. DNA of the CDR3: TGTGCCAGCTCAGGGACGACAAACTATGGCTACACCTTC.

This clone has only one observation. This sequence joins TRBV6-5 and TRBJ2-1, with TRBD2 matching 7 bases. V gave up 4 bases and J gave up 12 bases; unmatched junction bases: 9. The CDR3 extends over 13 amino acids. CDR1 MNHEY and CDR2 SVGAGI come from the germline V gene. This CDR3 is CASSSPPGRAQFF. The CDR3, as DNA: TGTGCCAGCAGTTCCCCGCCGGGGAGGGCGCAGTTCTTC.

This clone was detected only a few times. The chain is built from TRBV19 and TRBJ1-2; tentative D call: TRBD1 (6 bases). Germline CDR1 and CDR2: LNHDA and SQIVND (reference sequence). Trimming removed 3 bases at V and 2 bases at J, with 13 bases between. This CDR3 has 15 amino acids. The CDR3 loop is CASSISGGTNYGYTF. The CDR3 DNA reads TGTGCCAGTAGTATTTCCGGCGGGACAAACTATGGCTACACCTTC.

The V gene is TRBV6-6, the J gene TRBJ1-2; the match to TRBD1 covers 8 bases. V was pared by 6 bases and J by 6 bases, with 3 bases of the junction left unmatched. This CDR3 spans 12 amino acids. Germline-derived CDR1 and CDR2 are MNHNY and SVGAGI (reference sequence). This CDR3 is CASSPTGDGYTF. The CDR3 nucleotides read TGTGCCAGCAGCCCGACAGGGGATGGCTACACCTTC.

The chain combines TRBV5-8 with TRBJ2-3, with D possibly matching TRBD2 (6 bases). Trimming left V 2 bases short and J 3 bases short, with 10 bases between. The CDR3 is made up of 14 amino acids. The V gene's germline CDR1 is SGHTS and CDR2 YDEGEE. The CDR3 loop is CASSFGGVTDTQYF. The CDR3, as DNA: TGTGCCAGCAGCTTCGGGGGAGTAACAGATACGCAGTATTTT.

The V call is TRBV11-2, the J call TRBJ1-4; D remains ambiguous. The CDR3 is 14 residues long. V was shortened by 5 bases and J by 8 bases, with 15 bases between the two germline ends. In germline, CDR1 is SGHAT, CDR2 FQNNGV. The CDR3 DNA reads as TGTGCCAGCAGCCCGGATGGTGGCGGGGAAAAACTGTTTTTT. Amino acid sequence: CASSPDGGGEKLFF. Full variable domain (remainder filled in from reference TRBV11-2 and TRBJ1-4): EAGVAQSPRYKIIEKRQSVAFWCNPISGHATLYWYQQILGQGPKLLIQFQNNGVVDDSQLPKDRFSAERLKGVDSTLKIQPAKLEDSAVYLCASSPDGGGEKLFFGSGTQLSVL.

The gene calls are TRBV7-8 and TRBJ1-1; a weak D match, TRBD1 (6 bases). There are 16 residues in the CDR3. V was pared by 5 bases and J by 0 bases, with 16 bases between. CDR1 and CDR2 from the germline V gene are SGHVS and FQNEAQ. CDR3 sequence: CASSKEQGEMNTEAFF. CDR3 in DNA: TGTGCCAGCAGCAAAGAACAGGGAGAAATGAACACTGAAGCTTTCTTT.

The rearrangement links TRBV7-2 to TRBJ1-2, with TRBD1 identical over 8 bases. The germline V gene has CDR1 SGHTA and CDR2 FQGNSA. CDR3 length: 15 amino acids. The V gene end was trimmed by 5 bases and the J gene end by 2 bases; junction bases not matched to a gene: 7. CDR3 sequence: CASSPEGQANYGYTF. Here the CDR3 DNA reads TGTGCCAGCAGCCCAGAGGGACAGGCCAACTATGGCTACACCTTC.

The rearrangement joins TRBV6-1 to TRBJ1-3; no clear D gene. The CDR3 spans 16 residues. Trimming shortened V by 3 bases and J by 0 bases, and 12 bases separated the two germline ends. Germline CDR1 and CDR2: MNHNS and SASEGT. The CDR3 sequence: CASSDLGLSSGNTIYF. Written as DNA, the CDR3 is TGTGCCAGCAGTGATCTGGGCTTAAGCTCTGGAAACACCATATATTTT.

The gene calls are TRBV20-1 and TRBJ1-1; D gene unclear. Germline CDR1 DFQATT, CDR2 SNEGSKA (reference sequence). Trimming pared 2 bases from V and 7 bases from J, leaving 8 bases between. The CDR3 consists of 11 residues. The CDR3 bases are TGCAGTGCTAGAATAGACGGTGAAGCTTTCTTT. This codes for CSARIDGEAFF.

This clone came up a few times. J is TRBJ1-5 and V is TRBV28; no clear D gene. The V end was cut by 5 bases, the J end by 1 base, with 9 bases between. The CDR3 is 14 residues long. Germline V gene sequence: CDR1 MDHEN, CDR2 SYDVKM. This chain's CDR3 is CASSKQLSNQPQHF. The CDR3 DNA reads as TGTGCCAGCAGTAAACAGCTCAGCAATCAGCCCCAGCATTTT. Together with reference TRBV28 and TRBJ1-5, the CDR3 gives the full variable domain: DVKVTQSSRYLVKRTGEKVFLECVQDMDHENMFWYRQDPGLGLRLIYFSYDVKMKEKGDIPEGYSVSREKKERFSLILESASTNQTSMYLCASSKQLSNQPQHFGDGTRLSIL.

A few counts support this clone. V is TRBV2 and J is TRBJ1-6, with a weak D call TRBD1 (5 bases). This CDR3 has 15 residues. The germline V gene encodes CDR1 SNHLY and CDR2 FYNNEI. Trimming shortened V by 3 bases and J by 5 bases, and 11 bases separated the two germline ends. The CDR3 DNA sequence: TGTGCCAGCAGTGACCAGGGAACCCATAATTCACCCCTCCACTTT. This codes for CASSDQGTHNSPLHF. The full variable domain, its missing parts supplied by reference TRBV2 and TRBJ1-6, is EPEVTQTPSHQVTQMGQEVILRCVPISNHLYFYWYRQILGQKVEFLVSFYNNEISEKSEIFDDQFSVERPDGSNFTLKIRSTKLEDSAMYFCASSDQGTHNSPLHFGNGTRLTVT.